This entry describes one T cell receptor (beta chain). TCRdb's table, derived via immunoSEQ multiplex PCR, lists solely in-frame clones and lacks some. The sample yields roughly 51,000 clones, around 95% seen once. The sample comes from a study of technical replicates of blood from several donors. CDR1 MGHDK and CDR2 SYGVNS come from the germline V gene. V was clipped by 6 bases and J by 9 bases; unmatched bases: 7. The CDR3 contains 15 residues. This clonotype originated in a human donor in good health. Some clones in this sample may be carry-over from other donors' samples. Material: PBMCs. The rearrangement links TRBV25-1 to TRBJ2-2; 13 bases match TRBD2. CDR3 coding DNA: TGTGCCAGCAGGGGACTCGGGACTAGCGGGAGGGAGCTGTTTTTT. Protein product: CASRGLGTSGRELFF.